In its sample, the clone carrying this T cell receptor beta chain was seen many times. This entry comes from a study of early T cells in non-severe SARS-CoV-2 infection. About the study: Chains were unpaired, as sequencing was done on bulk RNA from unsorted whole blood.

V lost 8 bases to trimming and J lost 2 bases, with 11 bases between them. Germline-derived CDR1 and CDR2 are MNHNS and SASEGT. This CDR3 spans 13 amino acids. Each cDNA molecule carried a unique molecular identifier. In TCRdb, the 5' RACE reads were re-called with MiXCR into one record per CDR3 protein. The sample includes 80,000 to 95,000 distinct CDR3 sequences, roughly 12% of them seen just once. The gene calls are TRBV6-1 and TRBJ2-3; D uncertain. Specimen: whole blood. The sequence came from an adult who was a healthcare worker with PCR-confirmed SARS-CoV-2 infection or an uninfected control (not recorded which). This CDR3 is CASCRVITDTQYF. CDR3 bases: TGTGCCAGCTGCCGGGTGATCACAGATACGCAGTATTTT.